This T cell receptor (beta chain) was found in a study of T-cell memory formation after mild COVID-19. Study in general: Clusters of TCRs were largely donor specific.

This clonotype was detected many times. As yet, its antigen is unknown. The CDR3 sequence is 14 residues long. Trimming took off 11 bases at V and 1 base at J, with 15 bases between the two ends. CDR1 and CDR2 (germline): SNHLY, FYNNEI. Study-level points and caveats: Mostly located in CM and EM were contracting CD4+ clones, with contracting CD8+ clones located in EMRA. Day 15 to 85 contractors were CD4/CD8 balanced; later expanders leaned CD4+.

Constant-segment-primed 5'RACE gave TCR alpha and TCR beta cDNA libraries with sample barcodes and UMIs. TCRdb called the 5' RACE reads again in MiXCR, with one record for every CDR3 protein. Of fewer than 700,000 distinct CDR3 sequences listed, around 17% are singletons. This rearrangement joins TRBV2 to TRBJ2-4; possibly TRBD1 or TRBD2 for D (5 bases each). The clonotype was recovered from an adult woman who had mild COVID-19 (a few samples of this study predate the infection). Cell type and time point are not known. Sequenced: PBMCs or a T cell subset sorted from them (not recorded which). In DNA form, the CDR3 reads TGTGCCGGGTCTGTAGGGGAGGCCAAAAACATTCAGTACTTC. It codes for CAGSVGEAKNIQYF.